The source of this TCR beta chain is a study of T cells in Graves' hyperthyroidism and ophthalmopathy. Study results and limitations: Ophthalmopathy was identified by the model a median around 6.9 months ahead of onset.

This clonotype was seen more than once but under ten times. The antigen is undetermined. RNA transcripts gave rise to amplified TCR beta CDR3 regions. TCR CDR3 underwent first-round RT-PCR with the HTBI primer set. TCRdb re-analysed the multiplex PCR reads in MiXCR, keeping a single row per CDR3 protein. Of some 370,000 distinct CDR3 sequences in the sample, about an eighth were seen once. Trimming removed 1 base from V and 10 bases from J, with 14 bases in between. CDR1 and CDR2 from the germline V gene are LNHNV and YYDKDF (reference sequence). The CDR3 covers 14 residues. Sequences were obtained from blood. The receptor's source is a man aged 50 to 60 with Graves' ophthalmopathy. The V call is TRBV15, the J call TRBJ2-1; D gene unclear. The CDR3 coding sequence is TGTGCCACCAGCAGAGGAGCAGCAGTAGAGGAGCAGTTCTTC. It translates to CATSRGAAVEEQFF.